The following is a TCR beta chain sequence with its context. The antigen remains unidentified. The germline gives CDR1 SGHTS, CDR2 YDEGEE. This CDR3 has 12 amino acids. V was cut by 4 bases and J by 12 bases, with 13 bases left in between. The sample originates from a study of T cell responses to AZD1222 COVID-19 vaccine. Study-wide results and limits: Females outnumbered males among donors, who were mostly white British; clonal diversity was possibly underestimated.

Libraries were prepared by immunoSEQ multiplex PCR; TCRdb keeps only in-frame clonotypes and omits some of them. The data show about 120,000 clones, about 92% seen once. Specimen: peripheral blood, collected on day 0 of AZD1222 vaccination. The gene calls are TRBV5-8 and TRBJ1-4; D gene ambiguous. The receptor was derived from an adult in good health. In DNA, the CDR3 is TGTGCCAGCAGCCCGAACCTTGATGAACTGTTTTTT. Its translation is CASSPNLDELFF.